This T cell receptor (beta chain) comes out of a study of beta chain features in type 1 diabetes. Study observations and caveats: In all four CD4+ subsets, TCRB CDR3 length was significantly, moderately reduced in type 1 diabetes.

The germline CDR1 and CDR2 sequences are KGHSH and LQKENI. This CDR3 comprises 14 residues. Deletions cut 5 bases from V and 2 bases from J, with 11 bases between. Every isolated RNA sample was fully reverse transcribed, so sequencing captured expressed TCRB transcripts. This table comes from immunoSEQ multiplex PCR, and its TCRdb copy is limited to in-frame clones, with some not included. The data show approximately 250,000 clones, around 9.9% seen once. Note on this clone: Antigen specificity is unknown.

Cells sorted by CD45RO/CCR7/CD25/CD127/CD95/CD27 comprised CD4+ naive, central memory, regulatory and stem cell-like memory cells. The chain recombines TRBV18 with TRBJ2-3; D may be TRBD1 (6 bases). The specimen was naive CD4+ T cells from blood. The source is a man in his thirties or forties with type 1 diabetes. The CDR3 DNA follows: TGTGCCAGCTCAAGGGACACTTCCACAGATACGCAGTATTTT. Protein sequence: CASSRDTSTDTQYF. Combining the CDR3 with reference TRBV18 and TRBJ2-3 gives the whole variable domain NAGVMQNPRHLVRRRGQEARLRCSPMKGHSHVYWYRQLPEEGLKFMVYLQKENIIDESGMPKERFSAEFPKEGPSILRIQQVVRGDSAAYFCASSRDTSTDTQYFGPGTRLTVL.